These 10 T cell receptor beta chains were all obtained from the same sample, sequenced in a study of post-analysis software for immune sequencing data (dated by TCRdb to between 2014 and 2017). What the research found in general, with its limitations: Significantly higher frequencies in patients than in controls were found for five TRBV segments, including TRBV5-6, TRBV5-1 and TRBV20-1.

These receptors are not linked to any known antigen. Library prep was done by PCR. Sequencing was carried out with an Illumina HiSeq 2500. To reduce PCR and sequencing biases, unique molecular identifiers were built into the TCR beta cDNA libraries. Using fastp trimming at Q25 and MiXCR clonotype assembly, TCRdb reanalyzed the public sequencing data and kept in-frame beta chains. Under each unique CDR3 protein, matching rows form one entry showing the most common genes and DNA. The sample data list approximately 730,000 distinct CDR3 sequences, and roughly 46% of these were observed just once. The top ten constitute just under 5% of the sample. Sequencing was performed on blood. The source is a girl between 5 and 17 years old with multiple sclerosis.

J is TRBJ2-7 and V is TRBV11-3, with a tentative D call TRBD2 (6 bases). The ends were cut back, 0 bases at V and 2 bases at J, with 11 bases in the middle. The CDR3 has 15 residues. In germline, CDR1 is SGHNT, CDR2 YENEEA. CDR3 sequence reads: CASSLDGGVAYEQYF. Written as DNA, the CDR3 is TGTGCCAGCAGCTTAGATGGAGGGGTCGCCTACGAGCAGTACTTC. The complete variable domain, with remaining parts taken from reference TRBV11-3 and TRBJ2-7, reads EAGVVQSPRYKIIEKKQPVAFWCNPISGHNTLYWYLQNLGQGPELLIRYENEEAVDDSQLPKDRFSAERLKGVDSTLKIQPAELGDSAVYLCASSLDGGVAYEQYFGPGTRLTVT.

The chain has TRBV5-1 and TRBJ1-4; unclear D gene. Trimming took off 1 base at V and 5 bases at J, with 6 bases between the two ends. The CDR3 runs to 13 residues. Germline CDR1 is SGHRS and CDR2 is YFSETQ. CDR3 residues: CASSLNFNEKLFF. As DNA, the CDR3 is TGCGCCAGCAGCTTGAACTTCAATGAAAAACTGTTTTTT.

This clonotype was seen more than once but under ten times. V usage is TRBV12-3 or TRBV12-4 and J usage is TRBJ1-5; 7 bases map to TRBD1. The CDR3 runs to 13 residues. Trimming removed 6 bases from V and 3 bases from J; junction bases left unmatched: 2. CDR3 amino acids: CASRTGINQPQHF. The CDR3 region has the DNA TGTGCCAGCAGGACAGGGATCAATCAGCCCCAGCATTTT.

A few counts support this clonotype. The chain is built from TRBV20-1 and TRBJ2-7; 10 nucleotides agree with TRBD2. Germline values: CDR1 DFQATT, CDR2 SNEGSKA (reference sequence). V dropped 2 bases and J dropped 7; count of bases not matched to a gene: 8. The CDR3 length is 14 residues. CDR3 coding DNA: TGCAGTGCTAGACGGGCTAGCGGGAGTAAAGAGCAGTACTTC. Residues: CSARRASGSKEQYF.

In its sample, this clonotype was seen a few times. This chain uses TRBV20-1 with TRBJ2-7; D unresolved. CDR1 and CDR2 (germline): DFQATT, SNEGSKA (reference sequence). V was clipped by 5 bases and J by 0 bases, with 11 bases between them. The CDR3 is 13 amino acids. The CDR3 coding sequence is TGCAGTGCTCGGACGGGCCTCTCCTACGAGCAGTACTTC. This translates into CSARTGLSYEQYF.

The chain combines TRBV5-1 with TRBJ2-7; 8 positions match TRBD1. The germline V gene encodes CDR1 SGHRS and CDR2 YFSETQ. Trimming at V came to 3 bases and at J to 2 bases, leaving 7 bases not matched to a gene. The CDR3 extends over 15 amino acids. CDR3 loop: CASSWAGQGAYEQYF. The CDR3 nucleotides read TGCGCCAGCAGCTGGGCCGGACAGGGAGCCTACGAGCAGTACTTC.

The chain links TRBV4-3 to TRBJ2-7; D might be TRBD1 (5 bases). Germline lookup yields CDR1 LGHNA and CDR2 YSLEER. This CDR3 region has 14 residues. Trimming took off 7 bases at V and 2 bases at J, with 15 bases between the two ends. The DNA of the CDR3 is TGCGCCAGCAAGCCCAGGGTGGCCCCCTACGAGCAGTACTTC. Its protein product is CASKPRVAPYEQYF.

The rearrangement uses TRBV11-3 and TRBJ2-7; 11 bases are a match to TRBD2. The J call may be mistaken, given a closer DNA end match to TRBJ2-4. There are 13 residues in the CDR3. CDR1 and CDR2 from the germline V gene are SGHNT and YENEEA. In DNA, the CDR3 is TGTGCCAGCAGCGTTAGCGGGAGGGACATTCAGTACTTC. Its translation is CASSVSGRDIQYF.

The chain links TRBV15 to TRBJ2-7; the D gene is possibly TRBD1 (6 bases). The V gene lost 3 bases and the J gene lost 4 bases, with 10 bases spanning the gap. The V gene's germline CDR1 is LNHNV and CDR2 YYDKDF (reference sequence). The CDR3 contains 13 residues. CDR3 region: CATSRTGSYEQYF. CDR3 bases: TGTGCCACCAGCAGGACAGGATCGTACGAGCAGTACTTC.

This chain connects TRBV6-5 to TRBJ1-2, with D tentatively TRBD1 (5 bases). V lost 4 bases to trimming and J lost 5 bases, with 14 bases between them. CDR1 is MNHEY, CDR2 SVGAGI, per germline. The CDR3 length is 14 residues. CDR3 coding DNA: TGTGCCAGCAGTTCTTGGGACCGGCCGTATGGCTACACCTTC. This codes for CASSSWDRPYGYTF.